This entry lists 20 T cell receptor beta chains sequenced from one sample in a study of T cell changes during pregnancy in multiple sclerosis. TCRdb's table, derived via immunoSEQ multiplex PCR, lists solely in-frame clones and lacks some. Seen here are 45,000 to 55,000 clones, just over 85% observed once, and the top ten hold 1.2%. The sample here was CD4+ T cells from peripheral blood mononuclear cells, taken in the second trimester of pregnancy. These receptors all come from a female donor with multiple sclerosis, enrolled in a pregnancy study.

The chain is built from TRBV7-9 and TRBJ2-5; TRBD2 aligns across 9 bases. In germline, CDR1 is SEHNR, CDR2 FQNEAQ (reference sequence). This CDR3 region has 17 residues. The V segment lost 4 bases and the J segment 2 bases; nucleotides outside the gene matches: 11. The CDR3 sequence: CASSSREGRMIQETQYF. CDR3 bases: TGTGCCAGCAGCTCGCGGGAGGGCCGTATGATTCAAGAGACCCAGTACTTC.

The CDR3 loop is CASRIAGSYNEQFF. DNA of the CDR3: TGTGCCAGCAGGATAGCGGGCTCCTACAATGAGCAGTTCTTC. This rearrangement joins TRBV6-5 to TRBJ2-1; 7 bases are shared with TRBD2. Germline assignment: CDR1 MNHEY and CDR2 SVGAGI. V trimming: 6 bases; J trimming: 0 bases; junction bases outside the gene matches: 2. CDR3 length: 14 residues.

This clone was counted a few times. CDR3 region: CSGGTGEGYTF. In nucleotides, the CDR3 is TGCAGCGGCGGTACAGGGGAGGGCTACACCTTC. The J gene is TRBJ1-2, the V gene TRBV29-1, with 7 nucleotides matching TRBD1. Germline loops: CDR1 SQVTM, CDR2 ANQGSEA. The ends lost 7 bases at V and 8 bases at J; junction bases unmatched: 7. This CDR3 spans 11 amino acids.

The CDR3 region is CASSLSGTYNEQFF. The CDR3, as DNA: TGTGCCAGCAGCTTAAGTGGGACATACAATGAGCAGTTCTTC. This rearrangement joins TRBV7-3 to TRBJ2-1; D might be TRBD1 (6 bases). Germline-derived CDR1 and CDR2 are SGHTA and FQGTGA. This CDR3 has 14 residues. Deletions cut 1 base from V and 4 bases from J, with 8 bases between.

This chain joins TRBV9 and TRBJ2-7, with TRBD2 identical over 12 bases. V lost 0 bases, J lost 5 bases, and 21 bases stayed unmatched. CDR3 length: 21 amino acids. Looked up from germline, CDR1 is SGDLS and CDR2 is YYNGEE. The CDR3: CASSVGWWGRGGLAGGDEQYF. The CDR3 nucleotides are TGTGCCAGCAGCGTAGGGTGGTGGGGCAGGGGCGGTCTAGCGGGAGGGGACGAGCAGTACTTC. Full variable domain (rest looked up from reference TRBV9 and TRBJ2-7): DSGVTQTPKHLITATGQRVTLRCSPRSGDLSVYWYQQSLDQGLQFLIQYYNGEERAKGNILERFSAQQFPDLHSELNLSSLELGDSALYFCASSVGWWGRGGLAGGDEQYFGPGTRLTVT.

CDR3 coding DNA: TGCGCCAGCAGCTTGGCTGGAGGGACTAGCGGGACGGACGAGCAGTACTTC. This gives the protein CASSLAGGTSGTDEQYF. The genes are TRBV5-1 and TRBJ2-7, with 13 positions matching TRBD2. Germline V gives CDR1 SGHRS, CDR2 YFSETQ. The CDR3 is 17 residues long. The junction had 8 bases not matched to a gene; V was cut back by 0 bases and J by 5 bases.

V gene TRBV28 combines with J gene TRBJ2-7; D uncertain. CDR1 and CDR2 from the germline V gene are MDHEN and SYDVKM. The CDR3 totals 13 residues. The V end was cut by 5 bases, the J end by 3 bases, with 11 bases between. CDR3 sequence (DNA): TGTGCCAGCAGTCCTTTAGAATTCTACGAGCAGTACTTC. Translation gives CASSPLEFYEQYF.

The genes are TRBV19 and TRBJ1-1, with D maybe TRBD1 (5 bases). V was trimmed by 5 bases and J by 2 bases, leaving 15 bases between them. CDR1 is LNHDA, CDR2 SQIVND, per germline (reference sequence). The CDR3 consists of 15 residues. CDR3 protein: CASSPQTASNTEAFF. DNA of the CDR3: TGTGCCAGTAGTCCGCAGACAGCTTCAAACACTGAAGCTTTCTTT.

This chain links TRBV6-5 with TRBJ2-1; 7 nucleotides line up with TRBD2. Germline values: CDR1 MNHEY, CDR2 SVGAGI. Unmatched junction bases numbered 7, after V lost 3 bases and J lost 5 bases. This CDR3 region has 15 residues. CDR3: CASSYTLAANNEQFF. The CDR3 DNA is TGTGCCAGCAGTTATACTCTAGCGGCGAACAATGAGCAGTTCTTC.

V usage is TRBV5-1 and J usage is TRBJ2-2; 12 nucleotides align to TRBD1. The CDR3 runs to 15 residues. Per germline, CDR1 SGHRS and CDR2 YFSETQ. Trimming removed 4 bases from V and 7 bases from J; junction bases left unmatched: 5. CDR3 amino acids: CASSAGTGGIGELFF. The CDR3 DNA reads as TGCGCCAGCAGCGCCGGGACAGGGGGCATCGGGGAGCTGTTTTTT.

The chain uses TRBV6-4 and TRBJ2-3; TRBD2 matches 9 bases. CDR1 and CDR2 (germline): MRHNA, SNTAGT. The V segment lost 5 bases and the J segment 3 bases; nucleotides outside the gene matches: 6. The CDR3 totals 15 residues. CDR3 in amino acids: CASSSGREGTDTQYF. The CDR3 nucleotides are TGTGCCAGCAGTTCCGGGCGGGAGGGGACAGATACGCAGTATTTT.

CDR3 in DNA: TGTGCCAGCAGATTAGACAGGGGGGGAGGCTACGAGCAGTACTTC. This codes for CASRLDRGGGYEQYF. The chain carries TRBV28 and TRBJ2-7; 9 bases match TRBD1. CDR3 length: 15 residues. Germline CDR1 and CDR2: MDHEN and SYDVKM. The J segment lost 3 bases and the V segment lost 6 bases, leaving 9 bases of the junction unmatched.

By its share, this clone is medium-sized. The V and J genes are TRBV30 and TRBJ2-7, with D possibly being TRBD1 (6 bases). V was trimmed by 4 bases and J by 5 bases, leaving 12 bases between them. CDR1 and CDR2 from the germline V gene are GTSNPN and SVGIG (reference sequence). This CDR3 has 12 residues. DNA for the CDR3: TGTGCCTGGACATCCAGGGGACACGAGCAGTACTTC. Translation gives CAWTSRGHEQYF.

The chain carries TRBV7-3 and TRBJ1-1; no clear D gene. This CDR3 has 16 amino acids. Germline V gives CDR1 SGHTA, CDR2 FQGTGA. Trimming stripped 2 bases from V and 1 base from J, with 14 bases between. DNA of the CDR3: TGTGCCAGCAGCTTATTTGTCCTTGGCCGGAACACTGAAGCTTTCTTT. Residues: CASSLFVLGRNTEAFF.

The chain uses TRBV19 and TRBJ2-1, with D perhaps matching TRBD1 (7 bases). From germline, CDR1 is LNHDA and CDR2 SQIVND (reference sequence). Trimming cost V 7 bases and J 10 bases, with 23 bases left between them. The CDR3 has 15 amino acids. CDR3 sequence reads: CASNQGSGGGREQFF. The CDR3 DNA reads TGTGCCAGTAACCAAGGGAGCGGAGGGGGCAGGGAGCAGTTCTTC.

The rearrangement links TRBV10-3 to TRBJ1-1, with 7 bases identical to TRBD1. The CDR3 length is 14 residues. Trimming took 4 bases from V and 4 from J; bases not matched to a gene: 6. In germline, CDR1 is ENHRY, CDR2 SYGVKD. CDR3 protein: CAISAGQESTEAFF. The CDR3 DNA reads TGTGCCATCAGTGCAGGACAGGAGAGCACTGAAGCTTTCTTT.

This clone was detected a few times. This rearrangement joins TRBV4-3 to TRBJ2-1, with 9 bases lining up with TRBD2. The germline gives CDR1 LGHNA, CDR2 YSLEER. V lost 0 bases, J lost 7 bases, and 10 bases stayed unmatched. The CDR3 totals 17 residues. The CDR3: CASSQDLALAGKNEQFF. The CDR3 region has the DNA TGCGCCAGCAGCCAAGATCTGGCGCTAGCGGGGAAAAATGAGCAGTTCTTC.

The genes are TRBV28 and TRBJ2-7; 8 positions match TRBD1. CDR1 MDHEN and CDR2 SYDVKM come from the germline V gene. The ends lost 6 bases at V and 3 bases at J; junction bases unmatched: 10. The CDR3 runs 15 residues. The CDR3 DNA reads as TGTGCCAGCAGCAAACCAGGGGGCGTTATCTACGAGCAGTACTTC. Amino acids: CASSKPGGVIYEQYF. The full variable domain, completed using reference TRBV28 and TRBJ2-7, is DVKVTQSSRYLVKRTGEKVFLECVQDMDHENMFWYRQDPGLGLRLIYFSYDVKMKEKGDIPEGYSVSREKKERFSLILESASTNQTSMYLCASSKPGGVIYEQYFGPGTRLTVT.

This chain connects TRBV19 to TRBJ2-2, with 14 positions matching TRBD2. The CDR3 loop spans 16 amino acids. From germline, CDR1 is LNHDA and CDR2 SQIVND (reference sequence). Trimming at V came to 9 bases and at J to 4 bases, leaving 7 bases not matched to a gene. CDR3 in amino acids: CASGTSGSRGTGELFF. The CDR3 nucleotides are TGTGCCAGCGGGACTAGCGGGAGTCGGGGCACCGGGGAGCTGTTTTTT.

The J gene is TRBJ2-7, the V gene TRBV11-3; 7 bases fit TRBD2. Germline V gene lookup returns CDR1 SGHNT and CDR2 YENEEA. The length of the CDR3 is 15 residues. The V segment lost 3 bases and the J segment 6 bases; nucleotides outside the gene matches: 11. CDR3 sequence: CASSLGGRWGGEQYF. The CDR3 DNA reads as TGTGCCAGCAGCTTGGGCGGACGATGGGGGGGCGAGCAGTACTTC.